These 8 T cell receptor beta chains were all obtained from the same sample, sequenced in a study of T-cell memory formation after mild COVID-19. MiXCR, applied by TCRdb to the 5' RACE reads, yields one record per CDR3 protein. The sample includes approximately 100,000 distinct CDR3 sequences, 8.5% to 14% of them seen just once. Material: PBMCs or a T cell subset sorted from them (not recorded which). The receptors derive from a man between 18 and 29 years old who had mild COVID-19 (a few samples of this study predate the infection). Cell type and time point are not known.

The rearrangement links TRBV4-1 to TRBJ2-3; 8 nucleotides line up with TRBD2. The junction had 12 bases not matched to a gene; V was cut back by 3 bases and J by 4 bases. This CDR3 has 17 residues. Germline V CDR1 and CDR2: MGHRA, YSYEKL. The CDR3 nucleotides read TGCGCCAGCAGCCACCCCTTGGGCGGGGGGAGCGCAGATACGCAGTATTTT. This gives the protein CASSHPLGGGSADTQYF.

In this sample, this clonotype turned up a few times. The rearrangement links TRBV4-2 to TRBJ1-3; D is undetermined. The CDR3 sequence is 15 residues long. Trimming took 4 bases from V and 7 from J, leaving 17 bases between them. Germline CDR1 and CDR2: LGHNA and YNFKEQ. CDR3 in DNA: TGTGCCAGCAGCCTACGAGAGGTTGGGGAGAACACCATATATTTT. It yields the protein CASSLREVGENTIYF.

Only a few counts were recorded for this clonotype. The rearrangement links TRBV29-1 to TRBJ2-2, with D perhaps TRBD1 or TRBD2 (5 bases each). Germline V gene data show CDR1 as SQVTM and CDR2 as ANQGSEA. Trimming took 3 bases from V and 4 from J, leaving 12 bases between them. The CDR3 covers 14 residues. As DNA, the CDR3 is TGCAGCGTTGAGCAGGGACGGGCCACCGGGGAGCTGTTTTTT. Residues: CSVEQGRATGELFF.

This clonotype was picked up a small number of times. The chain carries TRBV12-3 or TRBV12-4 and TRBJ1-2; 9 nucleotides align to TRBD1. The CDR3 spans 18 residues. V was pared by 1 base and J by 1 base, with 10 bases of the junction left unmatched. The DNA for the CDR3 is TGTGCCAGCAGTTTAGGGTGGACAGGGGCTAGGCTTAACTATGGCTACACCTTC. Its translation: CASSLGWTGARLNYGYTF.

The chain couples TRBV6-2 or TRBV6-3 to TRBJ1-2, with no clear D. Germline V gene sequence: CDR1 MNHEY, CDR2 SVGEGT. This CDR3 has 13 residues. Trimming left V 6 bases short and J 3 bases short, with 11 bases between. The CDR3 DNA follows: TGTGCCAGCAGCCGTACAGATTACTATGGCTACACCTTC. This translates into CASSRTDYYGYTF.

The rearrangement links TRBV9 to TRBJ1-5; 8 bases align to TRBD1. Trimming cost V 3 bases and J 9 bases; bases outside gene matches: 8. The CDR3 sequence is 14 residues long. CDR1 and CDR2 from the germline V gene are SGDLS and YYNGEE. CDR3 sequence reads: CASSAQGASSPQHF. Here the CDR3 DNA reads TGTGCCAGCAGCGCGCAGGGGGCCAGTTCGCCCCAGCATTTT.

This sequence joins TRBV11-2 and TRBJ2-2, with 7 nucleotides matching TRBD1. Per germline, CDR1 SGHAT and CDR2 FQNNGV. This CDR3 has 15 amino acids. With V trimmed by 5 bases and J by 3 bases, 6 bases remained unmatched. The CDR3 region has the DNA TGTGCCAGCAGCCAAGAGGGGGCGTACACCGGGGAGCTGTTTTTT. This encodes CASSQEGAYTGELFF.

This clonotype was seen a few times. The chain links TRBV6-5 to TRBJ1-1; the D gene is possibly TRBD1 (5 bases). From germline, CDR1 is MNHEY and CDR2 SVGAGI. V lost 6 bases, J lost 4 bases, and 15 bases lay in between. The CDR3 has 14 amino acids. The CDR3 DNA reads TGTGCCAGCAGCTGGGGCGTGAGGGGCACTGAAGCTTTCTTT. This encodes CASSWGVRGTEAFF.